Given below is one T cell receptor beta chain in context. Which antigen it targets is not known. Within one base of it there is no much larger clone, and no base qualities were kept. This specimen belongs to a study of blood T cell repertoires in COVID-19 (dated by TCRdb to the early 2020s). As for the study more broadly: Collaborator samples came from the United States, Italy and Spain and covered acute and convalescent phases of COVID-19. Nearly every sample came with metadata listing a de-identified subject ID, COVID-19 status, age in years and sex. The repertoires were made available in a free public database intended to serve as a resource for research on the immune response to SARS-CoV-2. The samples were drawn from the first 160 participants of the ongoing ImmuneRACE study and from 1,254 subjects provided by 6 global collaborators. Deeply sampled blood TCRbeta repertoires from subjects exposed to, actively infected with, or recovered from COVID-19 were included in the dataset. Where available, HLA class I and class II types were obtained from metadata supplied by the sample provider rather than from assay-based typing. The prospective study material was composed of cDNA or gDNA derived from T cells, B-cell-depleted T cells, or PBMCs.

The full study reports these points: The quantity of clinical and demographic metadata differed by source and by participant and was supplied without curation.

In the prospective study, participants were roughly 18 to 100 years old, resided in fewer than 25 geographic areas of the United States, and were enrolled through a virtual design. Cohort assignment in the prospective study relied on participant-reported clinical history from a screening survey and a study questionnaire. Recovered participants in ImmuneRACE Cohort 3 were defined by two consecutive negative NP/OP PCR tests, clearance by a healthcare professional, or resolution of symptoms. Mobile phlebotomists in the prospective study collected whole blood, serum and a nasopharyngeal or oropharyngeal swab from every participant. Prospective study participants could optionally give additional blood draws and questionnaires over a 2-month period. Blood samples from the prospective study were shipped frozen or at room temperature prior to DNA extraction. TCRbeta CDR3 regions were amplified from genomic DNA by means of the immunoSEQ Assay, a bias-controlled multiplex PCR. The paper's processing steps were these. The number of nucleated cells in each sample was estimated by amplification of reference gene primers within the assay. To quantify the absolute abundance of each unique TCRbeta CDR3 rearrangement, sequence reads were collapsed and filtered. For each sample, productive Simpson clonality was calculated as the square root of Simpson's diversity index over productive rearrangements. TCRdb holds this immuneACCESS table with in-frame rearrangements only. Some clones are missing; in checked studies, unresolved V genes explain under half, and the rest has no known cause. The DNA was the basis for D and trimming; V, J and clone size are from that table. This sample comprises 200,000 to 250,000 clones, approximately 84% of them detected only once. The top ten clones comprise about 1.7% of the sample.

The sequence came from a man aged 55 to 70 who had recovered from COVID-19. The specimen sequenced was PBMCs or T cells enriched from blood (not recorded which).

In nucleotide form, the sequence is TGTGCCAGCAGCCCACGGACAGACCGAAACACCATATATTTT. This translates into CASSPRTDRNTIYF. Recombination connected TRBV7-6 to TRBJ1-3, with TRBD1 tentatively as D gene (6 bases match). The germline V gene provides CDR1 SGHVS and CDR2 FNYEAQ. The CDR3 spans 14 residues, from the cysteine through the phenylalanine. CDR3 DNA only is kept here, 42 bases in frame from base 1. V is cut by 5 bases and J by 5 bases, and the space between the germline ends is 13 bases.